The 16 T cell receptor beta chains below were found in one sample sequenced in a study of metastatic and nonmetastatic thyroid tumors (dated by TCRdb to 2020 to 2021). The library was prepared using PCR. TCRdb records Illumina HiSeq 4000 as the sequencer. TCRdb itself trimmed the public reads at Q25 with fastp, ran MiXCR and retained productive beta chains. Recorded for this sample are around 35,000 clones; around 15% of them occurred a single time. The ten largest clonotypes hold about 4.6% of the sample. No treatment had been received by any patient before thyroid surgery. The sequenced material came from blood. The receptor source for this set is a female donor with papillary thyroid cancer or a benign thyroid nodule (not recorded which). Some clones in this sample may be carry-over from other donors' samples.

Here the CDR3 reads CAISWTTTSASTGELFF. The CDR3 DNA reads TGTGCCATCAGCTGGACGACCACTAGCGCGTCGACCGGGGAGCTGTTTTTT. The chain carries TRBV6-1 and TRBJ2-2, with 7 bases identical to TRBD2. The CDR3 extends over 17 amino acids. Germline V gene sequence: CDR1 MNHNS, CDR2 SASEGT. After removal of 10 bases from V and 5 bases from J, the junction contained 19 bases not matched to a gene.

This clone was recorded at least ten times. The chain links TRBV19 to TRBJ1-2; no clear D. Between the trimmed V and J ends, which lost 6 bases and 8 bases, there was a span of 7 bases. CDR3 length equals 10 residues. The V gene's germline CDR1 is LNHDA and CDR2 SQIVND (reference sequence). This CDR3 reads CASRSGGYTF. CDR3 nucleotide sequence: TGTGCCAGTAGATCAGGCGGCTACACCTTC.

In its sample, this clone was seen many times. This chain uses TRBV15 with TRBJ2-6, with D unclear. Germline CDR1 reads LNHNV; CDR2 reads YYDKDF (reference sequence). Trimming pared 3 bases from V and 3 bases from J, leaving 18 bases between. The CDR3 spans 18 residues. The CDR3, as DNA: TGTGCCACCAGCAGGGAAGTTCCCTTCTCCGGTGGGGCCAACGTCCTGACTTTC. Its translation: CATSREVPFSGGANVLTF.

Ten or more counts support this clone. The chain links TRBV20-1 to TRBJ2-1; D perhaps matches TRBD2 (6 bases). V lost 0 bases and J 5 bases, leaving 14 bases between the germline ends. This CDR3 has 15 amino acids. The germline V gene encodes CDR1 DFQATT and CDR2 SNEGSKA (reference sequence). The CDR3 nucleotides are TGCAGTGCTAGAGATGGCCAGCGGGTCAACAATGAGCAGTTCTTC. This gives the protein CSARDGQRVNNEQFF.

This clone was observed a handful of times. A single base separates this from a much larger clone, so it may be a read error. The chain employs TRBV28 and TRBJ1-2, with D unresolved. Germline values: CDR1 MDHEN, CDR2 SYDVKM. The CDR3 length is 14 residues. The CDR3 coding sequence is TGTGTCAGCAGTTTAGGTGCAAGGAGTGGTGGCTACACCTTC. It is translated as CVSSLGARSGGYTF.

In this sample, this clone turned up a few times. The rearrangement joins TRBV27 to TRBJ1-3; D is possibly TRBD1 (5 bases). Trimming removed 6 bases at V and 7 bases at J, with 19 bases between. The CDR3 covers 15 residues. The germline CDR1 and CDR2 sequences are MNHEY and SMNVEV (reference sequence). The DNA of the CDR3 is TGTGCCAGCAGATCCTGGGGGGGTAAGGGGAACACCATATATTTT. Encoded protein: CASRSWGGKGNTIYF.

Many counts were recorded for this clone. V and J are TRBV2 and TRBJ2-3; 14 nucleotides agree with TRBD2. The junction had 9 bases not matched to a gene; V was cut back by 8 bases and J by 5 bases. The germline gives CDR1 SNHLY, CDR2 FYNNEI. The CDR3 runs to 16 residues. DNA for the CDR3: TGTGCCAGCTCCCTTTCGACTAGCGGGAGGGTAGATACGCAGTATTTT. Translated: CASSLSTSGRVDTQYF.

As DNA, the CDR3 is TGCGCCAGCAGCCAAGATAACGTTGCGGGAGGACTCACCGTAGAGCTGTTTTTT. This encodes CASSQDNVAGGLTVELFF. This chain uses TRBV4-3 with TRBJ2-2, with 8 positions matching TRBD2. The CDR3 is 18 residues long. Trimming removed 0 bases from V and 11 bases from J; junction bases left unmatched: 17. Germline-derived CDR1 and CDR2 are LGHNA and YSLEER.

This clone was observed a few times. The junction does not match germline at one end; this may be a read error. The chain employs TRBV2 and TRBJ2-3, with D maybe TRBD2 (5 bases). CDR1 is SNHLY and CDR2 is FYNNEI in the germline V gene. The CDR3 totals 14 residues. The CDR3 DNA follows: TGTGCCAGCAGGTGTCTAGGACTCACAGATACGCGGTATTTT. It encodes CASRCLGLTDTRYF. Drawing the rest from reference TRBV2 and TRBJ2-3, the complete variable domain is EPEVTQTPSHQVTQMGQEVILRCVPISNHLYFYWYRQILGQKVEFLVSFYNNEISEKSEIFDDQFSVERPDGSNFTLKIRSTKLEDSAMYFCASRCLGLTDTRYFGPGTRLTVL.

About this clone: Mismatch with germline at one junction end may stem from a read error. At the DNA level, this CDR3 is encoded by other sequences in the same sample as well. The genes are TRBV5-1 and TRBJ1-3; TRBD1 agrees at 7 bases. Germline V gene lookup returns CDR1 SGHRS and CDR2 YFSETQ. The CDR3 runs 16 residues. CDR3 sequence: CASSLGDSYSGNTIYF. CDR3 bases: TGCGCTAGCAGCTTGGGGGACAGTTACTCCGGAAACACCATATATTTT. The entire variable domain, with the rest obtained from reference TRBV5-1 and TRBJ1-3, is as follows: KAGVTQTPRYLIKTRGQQVTLSCSPISGHRSVSWYQQTPGQGLQFLFEYFSETQRNKGNFPGRFSGRQFSNSRSEMNVSTLELGDSALYLCASSLGDSYSGNTIYFGEGSWLTVV.

This clone has ten or more counts. The chain links TRBV5-1 to TRBJ1-1; 7 bases line up with TRBD1. The germline V gene encodes CDR1 SGHRS and CDR2 YFSETQ. The V gene end was trimmed by 0 bases and the J gene end by 4 bases; junction bases not matched to a gene: 6. The CDR3 is made up of 15 amino acids. This chain's CDR3 is CASSLEGQSVTEAFF. CDR3 sequence (DNA): TGCGCCAGCAGCTTGGAGGGACAGTCAGTCACTGAAGCTTTCTTT.

In this sample, this clone turned up many times. This chain uses TRBV9 with TRBJ1-5, with D possibly matching TRBD1 (6 bases). The V end was cut by 1 base, the J end by 2 bases, with 10 bases between. CDR3 length: 15 amino acids. Germline-derived CDR1 and CDR2 are SGDLS and YYNGEE. The CDR3 nucleotides are TGTGCCAGCAGCGTAACAGGGTTTGGCAATCAGCCCCAGCATTTT. Residues: CASSVTGFGNQPQHF.

In this sample, this clone turned up many times. The chain carries TRBV6-1 and TRBJ1-4; weak D call: TRBD1 (5 bases). The ends were cut back, 6 bases at V and 8 bases at J, with 16 bases in the middle. Germline loops: CDR1 MNHNS, CDR2 SASEGT. The CDR3 consists of 14 residues. This CDR3 reads CASRLQGGGEKLFF. The DNA for the CDR3 is TGTGCCAGCAGATTACAAGGTGGGGGAGAAAAACTGTTTTTT.

This clone was counted ten times or more. The rearrangement uses TRBV28 and TRBJ1-4; possible D gene TRBD1, 5 bases. Trimming cost V 11 bases and J 4 bases, with 14 bases left between them. The germline gives CDR1 MDHEN, CDR2 SYDVKM. This CDR3 has 13 amino acids. The CDR3 region has the DNA TGTGCCTCGTGGGGACGAAATAATGAAAAACTGTTTTTT. Its translation is CASWGRNNEKLFF.

This clone is medium-sized. Different DNA sequences within this sample yield the same CDR3. V and J are TRBV12-3 or TRBV12-4 and TRBJ2-6; no firm D call. Trimming pared 8 bases from V and 2 bases from J, leaving 4 bases between. CDR3 length: 12 amino acids. The chain's CDR3 is CASRAGANVLTF. CDR3 bases: TGTGCCAGCCGAGCTGGGGCCAACGTCCTGACTTTC.

The sample holds many counts of this clone. This chain uses TRBV7-9 with TRBJ2-3; 7 bases align to TRBD1. The CDR3 consists of 15 residues. Germline V CDR1 and CDR2: SEHNR, FQNEAQ (reference sequence). Unmatched junction bases numbered 7, after V lost 5 bases and J lost 2 bases. CDR3 in amino acids: CASSTPTGTTDTQYF. In DNA form, the CDR3 reads TGTGCCAGCAGCACCCCGACAGGGACCACAGATACGCAGTATTTT.